These 19 T cell receptor beta chains share one sample of origin, sequenced in a study of identical twins. TCRdb re-analysed the 5' RACE reads in MiXCR, keeping a single row per CDR3 protein. The sample yields roughly 710,000 distinct CDR3 sequences, roughly 6.2% seen once. Sequenced material: naive T cells sorted from blood. The receptors originated from a man between 18 and 29 years old in good health.

A few counts support this clonotype. This chain connects TRBV6-1 to TRBJ2-7; D is unclear. CDR1 is MNHNS, CDR2 SASEGT, per germline. CDR3 size: 13 residues. V was clipped by 6 bases and J by 3 bases, with 12 bases between them. CDR3 loop: CASSHSEGYEQYF. The CDR3 DNA reads as TGTGCCAGCAGCCACAGTGAAGGCTACGAGCAGTACTTC.

This clonotype turned up a few times. V and J are TRBV7-8 and TRBJ1-6; the D gene is possibly TRBD1 (5 bases). Trimming removed 5 bases from V and 10 bases from J, with 15 bases in between. Germline V gene lookup returns CDR1 SGHVS and CDR2 FQNEAQ. The CDR3 consists of 14 residues. CDR3 protein: CASSPVRGYSPLHF. The CDR3 nucleotides read TGTGCCAGCAGCCCCGTAAGGGGTTACTCACCCCTCCACTTT. The full variable domain, its missing parts supplied by reference TRBV7-8 and TRBJ1-6, is GAGVSQSPRYKVAKRGQDVALRCDPISGHVSLFWYQQALGQGPEFLTYFQNEAQLDKSGLPSDRFFAERPEGSVSTLKIQRTQQEDSAVYLCASSPVRGYSPLHFGNGTRLTVT.

The chain recombines TRBV5-5 with TRBJ1-4; D ambiguous. Germline V gene data show CDR1 as SGHKS and CDR2 as YYEKEE (reference sequence). The CDR3 is 14 amino acids. V lost 4 bases, J lost 4 bases, and 11 bases lay in between. The CDR3 reads CASSRGRVNEKLFF. The CDR3 DNA reads TGTGCCAGCAGCCGAGGACGGGTTAATGAAAAACTGTTTTTT.

The chain is built from TRBV5-1 and TRBJ2-7; 10 bases agree with TRBD1. This CDR3 has 15 residues. Germline CDR1 and CDR2: SGHRS and YFSETQ. J was trimmed by 5 bases and V by 0 bases; bases with no gene match: 5. The CDR3 sequence is CASSLEGDRGHEQYF. The CDR3 DNA follows: TGCGCCAGCAGCTTGGAAGGGGACAGGGGACACGAGCAGTACTTC.

The sample holds many counts of this clonotype. V is TRBV9 and J is TRBJ2-1, with D possibly matching TRBD2 (7 bases). This CDR3 is 17 amino acids long. CDR1 is SGDLS and CDR2 is YYNGEE in the germline V gene. Trimming removed 0 bases at V and 2 bases at J, with 15 bases between. CDR3 sequence reads: CASSVGGGGGPYNEQFF. Written as DNA, the CDR3 is TGTGCCAGCAGCGTAGGTGGAGGGGGAGGGCCCTACAATGAGCAGTTCTTC.

This clonotype was observed a few times. The rearrangement joins TRBV3-1 to TRBJ2-3, with 7 bases that match TRBD2. CDR1 and CDR2 from the germline V gene are LGHDT and YNNKEL (reference sequence). The CDR3 runs to 15 residues. V gave up 4 bases and J gave up 2 bases; unmatched junction bases: 6. As DNA, the CDR3 is TGTGCCAGCAGCCTCCTTGCGGGAGACACAGATACGCAGTATTTT. The encoded protein is CASSLLAGDTDTQYF.

This clonotype was detected ten times or more. The chain carries TRBV6-1 and TRBJ2-1; TRBD1 or TRBD2 may be the D gene (5 bases each). This CDR3 comprises 15 residues. The germline gives CDR1 MNHNS, CDR2 SASEGT. Trimming stripped 11 bases from V and 3 bases from J, with 20 bases between. The CDR3 nucleotides read TGTGCCTCCGATCCCACGGGACGGGGCTACAATGAGCAGTTCTTC. Its protein is CASDPTGRGYNEQFF.

This chain uses TRBV4-3 with TRBJ2-7; 13 bases line up with TRBD2. This CDR3 is built from 16 residues. With V trimmed by 0 bases and J by 5 bases, 4 bases remained unmatched. In germline, CDR1 is LGHNA, CDR2 YSLEER. The CDR3 sequence is CASSQDRTSGSHEQYF. The CDR3 DNA reads as TGCGCCAGCAGCCAAGACCGGACTAGCGGGAGCCACGAGCAGTACTTC.

In its sample, this clonotype was seen many times. V usage is TRBV6-2 or TRBV6-3 and J usage is TRBJ2-1, with 11 bases identical to TRBD2. Trimming at V came to 5 bases and at J to 5 bases, leaving 23 bases not matched to a gene. The CDR3 runs 21 residues. Germline V CDR1 and CDR2: MNHEY, SVGEGT. CDR3 sequence reads: CASSLSTGQPTSGSPHNEQFF. DNA of the CDR3: TGTGCCAGCAGTCTATCGACAGGGCAACCAACTAGCGGGAGTCCCCACAATGAGCAGTTCTTC.

The chain has TRBV7-6 and TRBJ1-6; perhaps TRBD1 as D (5 bases). This CDR3 is 13 amino acids long. Germline values: CDR1 SGHVS, CDR2 FNYEAQ. The V gene lost 5 bases and the J gene lost 8 bases, with 10 bases spanning the gap. The CDR3 here is CASSPKGDSPLHF. CDR3 coding DNA: TGTGCCAGCAGCCCGAAAGGGGATTCACCCCTCCACTTT.

V gene TRBV18 combines with J gene TRBJ2-5; D is ambiguous. Trimming stripped 2 bases from V and 4 bases from J, with 5 bases between. CDR1 KGHSH and CDR2 LQKENI come from the germline V gene. The CDR3 totals 12 residues. DNA for the CDR3: TGTGCCAGCTCACCATCCCCAGAGACCCAGTACTTC. Translating it yields CASSPSPETQYF.

This clonotype was counted at least ten times. This chain uses TRBV5-1 with TRBJ1-5, with 7 bases matching TRBD1. CDR1 and CDR2 from the germline V gene are SGHRS and YFSETQ. J was trimmed by 3 bases and V by 3 bases; bases with no gene match: 3. The CDR3 sequence is 14 residues long. CDR3 amino acids: CASSYGTANQPQHF. The CDR3 region has the DNA TGCGCCAGCAGCTACGGGACAGCCAATCAGCCCCAGCATTTT.

The chain carries TRBV5-1 and TRBJ1-2; no clear D gene. CDR3 length: 12 amino acids. Germline values: CDR1 SGHRS, CDR2 YFSETQ. Trimming took off 3 bases at V and 6 bases at J, with 9 bases between the two ends. The chain's CDR3 is CASSSTGHGYTF. The CDR3 region has the DNA TGCGCCAGCAGCTCGACGGGCCATGGCTACACCTTC.

This chain uses TRBV11-2 with TRBJ2-7; D is unresolved. CDR1 and CDR2 from the germline V gene are SGHAT and FQNNGV. V lost 0 bases to trimming and J lost 3 bases, with 3 bases between them. The CDR3 contains 12 residues. CDR3 DNA sequence: TGTGCCAGCAGCTTAGATTACTACGAGCAGTACGTC. Translating gives CASSLDYYEQYV.

This clonotype was recorded at least ten times. CDR3 sequence reads: CSVGQGQGAYEQYF. In DNA, the CDR3 is TGCAGCGTTGGGCAGGGACAGGGTGCCTACGAGCAGTACTTC. The rearrangement links TRBV29-1 to TRBJ2-7; 9 bases map to TRBD1. Germline V gene sequence: CDR1 SQVTM, CDR2 ANQGSEA. CDR3 length equals 14 residues. The V segment lost 4 bases and the J segment 2 bases; nucleotides outside the gene matches: 6.

On this clonotype: One junction end does not reproduce the germline sequence, and a read error may be involved. The genes are TRBV6-2 or TRBV6-3 and TRBJ1-3, with D possibly matching TRBD1 (5 bases). This CDR3 comprises 14 residues. Germline loops: CDR1 MNHEY, CDR2 SVGEGT. The CDR3 coding sequence is TGTGCCACAGAAACCGCTGGGACTGGAAACCCCATATATTTT. Protein product: CATETAGTGNPIYF.

This clonotype showed up many times. The rearrangement links TRBV6-5 to TRBJ1-1; D is unclear. The CDR3 runs to 13 residues. Germline V gene lookup returns CDR1 MNHEY and CDR2 SVGAGI. Trimming took off 2 bases at V and 4 bases at J, with 8 bases between the two ends. The chain's CDR3 is CASSYKMGTEAFF. The CDR3 DNA sequence: TGTGCCAGCAGTTACAAGATGGGCACTGAAGCTTTCTTT.

The chain carries TRBV5-5 and TRBJ2-3; maybe TRBD2 (5 bases). The CDR3 length is 15 residues. Germline CDR1 reads SGHKS; CDR2 reads YYEKEE (reference sequence). Trimming stripped 0 bases from V and 3 bases from J, with 11 bases between. The CDR3 DNA sequence: TGTGCCAGCAGCTTGGAGTGGGAGAGGACAGATACGCAGTATTTT. This sequence encodes CASSLEWERTDTQYF. The whole variable domain, filled in from reference TRBV5-5 and TRBJ2-3, reads DAGVTQSPTHLIKTRGQQVTLRCSPISGHKSVSWYQQVLGQGPQFIFQYYEKEERGRGNFPDRFSARQFPNYSSELNVNALLLGDSALYLCASSLEWERTDTQYFGPGTRLTVL.

This clonotype was seen only a few times. The V gene is TRBV6-2 or TRBV6-3, the J gene TRBJ1-5; TRBD1 matches at 7 bases. J gave up 6 bases and V 5 bases, and 13 bases lay outside the gene matches. The germline V gene has CDR1 MNHEY and CDR2 SVGEGT. This CDR3 spans 16 amino acids. CDR3 coding DNA: TGTGCCAGCAGTGTCCCGAAAGGGGGCATTAGTCAGCCCCAGCATTTT. Translation gives CASSVPKGGISQPQHF.